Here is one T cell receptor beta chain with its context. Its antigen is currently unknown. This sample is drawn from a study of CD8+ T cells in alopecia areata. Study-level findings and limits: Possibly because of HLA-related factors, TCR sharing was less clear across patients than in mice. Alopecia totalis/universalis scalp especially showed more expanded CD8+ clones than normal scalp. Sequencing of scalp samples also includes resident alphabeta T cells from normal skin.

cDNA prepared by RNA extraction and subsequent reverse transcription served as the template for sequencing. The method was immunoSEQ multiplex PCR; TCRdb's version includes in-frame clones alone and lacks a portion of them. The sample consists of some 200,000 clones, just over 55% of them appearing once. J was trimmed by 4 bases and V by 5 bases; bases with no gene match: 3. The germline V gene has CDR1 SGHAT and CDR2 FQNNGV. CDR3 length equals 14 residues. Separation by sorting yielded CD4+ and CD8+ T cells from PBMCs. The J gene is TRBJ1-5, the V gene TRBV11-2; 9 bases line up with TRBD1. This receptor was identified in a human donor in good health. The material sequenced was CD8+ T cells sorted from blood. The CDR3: CASSPGTGNQPQHF. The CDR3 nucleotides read TGTGCCAGCAGCCCCGGGACAGGGAATCAGCCCCAGCATTTT.